A single sample is the source of the 22 T cell receptor beta chains below, sequenced in a study of cytomegalovirus exposure and HLA in healthy donors. The PCR used 60 Vbeta and 13 Jbeta primers. The table came from immunoSEQ multiplex PCR; TCRdb's copy has only in-frame clones and leaves some out. This table has about 130,000 clones, around 85% appearing once. Source material: PBMCs. These receptor sequences come from a woman aged 30 to 39 in good health and CMV-seropositive.

This clone was detected a few times. The chain links TRBV2 to TRBJ2-4; D might be TRBD1 (8 bases). The CDR3 is 13 residues long. V was shortened by 8 bases and J by 8 bases, with 16 bases between the two germline ends. Per germline, CDR1 SNHLY and CDR2 FYNNEI. The CDR3 loop reads CASLQGGKDIQYF. The CDR3 region has the DNA TGTGCCAGCTTACAGGGGGGGAAGGACATTCAGTACTTC.

The chain links TRBV2 to TRBJ2-4; 7 nucleotides agree with TRBD2. V lost 5 bases, J lost 6 bases, and 1 base stayed unmatched. This CDR3 has 12 residues. CDR1 SNHLY and CDR2 FYNNEI come from the germline V gene. CDR3 DNA sequence: TGTGCCAGCAGTAGCGGGGTAAACATTCAGTACTTC. Protein: CASSSGVNIQYF.

The DNA for the CDR3 is TGTGCCAGCCCCCTGCCCCAGGGGGAGACAGATACGCAGTATTTT. Translation gives CASPLPQGETDTQYF. This chain links TRBV4-2 with TRBJ2-3, with 7 bases identical to TRBD1. The CDR3 extends over 15 amino acids. V lost 8 bases to trimming and J lost 3 bases; unmatched junction nucleotides: 11. Germline lookup yields CDR1 LGHNA and CDR2 YNFKEQ.

The rearrangement joins TRBV7-3 to TRBJ2-5; tentative D call: TRBD2 (6 bases). Germline CDR1 is SGHTA and CDR2 is FQGTGA. Trimming removed 2 bases at V and 1 base at J, with 11 bases between. The CDR3 length is 15 residues. CDR3 coding DNA: TGTGCCAGCAGCTTAGTCCGGGACTCCCAAGAGACCCAGTACTTC. This translates into CASSLVRDSQETQYF.

The chain has TRBV7-3 and TRBJ1-2, with 7 positions matching TRBD1. With 7 bases clipped from V and 6 bases from J, the junction kept 5 bases outside the gene matches. This CDR3 spans 12 amino acids. Germline V gene data show CDR1 as SGHTA and CDR2 as FQGTGA. The CDR3 here is CASTPDRDGYTF. The CDR3 coding sequence is TGTGCCAGCACTCCCGACAGGGATGGCTACACCTTC.

This chain uses TRBV6-6 with TRBJ1-5; no reliable D call. The CDR3 extends over 14 amino acids. Germline CDR1 reads MNHNY; CDR2 reads SVGAGI (reference sequence). V dropped 6 bases and J dropped 12 bases, with 21 bases sitting between them. CDR3 nucleotide sequence: TGTGCCAGCAGCCCCCCCCGCGAGGTTCGGGTCCAGCATTTT. Encoded protein: CASSPPREVRVQHF.

The V gene is TRBV19, the J gene TRBJ2-7; 12 bases agree with TRBD2. The CDR3 consists of 14 residues. Germline assignment: CDR1 LNHDA and CDR2 SQIVND (reference sequence). The V gene end was trimmed by 6 bases and the J gene end by 7 bases; junction bases not matched to a gene: 7. In DNA form, the CDR3 reads TGTGCCAGTAGCCAGACTAGCGGGAGAGCTGAGCAGTACTTC. Amino acid sequence: CASSQTSGRAEQYF.

V is TRBV19 and J is TRBJ2-7; the match to TRBD1 covers 10 bases. This CDR3 region has 14 residues. Trimming at V came to 7 bases and at J to 1 base, leaving 4 bases not matched to a gene. Germline lookup yields CDR1 LNHDA and CDR2 SQIVND (reference sequence). The CDR3 protein is CASKGTGASYEQYF. CDR3 bases: TGTGCCAGTAAAGGGACAGGGGCATCCTACGAGCAGTACTTC. Complete variable domain (other parts from reference TRBV19 and TRBJ2-7): DGGITQSPKYLFRKEGQNVTLSCEQNLNHDAMYWYRQDPGQGLRLIYYSQIVNDFQKGDIAEGYSVSREKKESFPLTVTSAQKNPTAFYLCASKGTGASYEQYFGPGTRLTVT.

This clone turned up a few times. The gene calls are TRBV25-1 and TRBJ2-2; the D is unclear. From germline, CDR1 is MGHDK and CDR2 SYGVNS. Trimming cost V 0 bases and J 1 base, with 3 bases left between them. CDR3 length: 14 amino acids. CDR3 amino acids: CASSEYMNTGELFF. The CDR3 DNA follows: TGTGCCAGCAGTGAATACATGAACACCGGGGAGCTGTTTTTT.

The rearrangement uses TRBV6-6 and TRBJ2-5; 8 nucleotides align to TRBD2. The end of the DNA is better explained by TRBJ2-7, so the J call may be wrong. Germline assignment: CDR1 MNHNY and CDR2 SVGAGI (reference sequence). The CDR3 loop spans 14 amino acids. The CDR3 coding sequence is TGTGCCAGCACCCCAGCGGGAGCCCCCTACGAGCAGTACTTC. It translates to CASTPAGAPYEQYF.

This chain joins TRBV18 and TRBJ2-7; 8 bases map to TRBD2. J lost 4 bases, V lost 1 base, and 6 bases had no gene match. The CDR3 is 15 residues long. Germline V gene sequence: CDR1 KGHSH, CDR2 LQKENI. CDR3 sequence reads: CASSPQSGSGYEQYF. The CDR3 DNA sequence: TGTGCCAGCTCACCACAGAGCGGGAGTGGGTACGAGCAGTACTTC.

V and J are TRBV19 and TRBJ1-5; D remains unclear. V lost 2 bases, J lost 2 bases, and 4 bases lay in between. Germline V gives CDR1 LNHDA, CDR2 SQIVND (reference sequence). This CDR3 contains 13 residues. CDR3 protein: CASSITGNQPQHF. Written as DNA, the CDR3 is TGTGCCAGTAGTATAACGGGCAATCAGCCCCAGCATTTT.

The chain combines TRBV29-1 with TRBJ1-1; D may be TRBD1 (6 bases). This CDR3 is 12 amino acids long. Germline-derived CDR1 and CDR2 are SQVTM and ANQGSEA. V gave up 2 bases and J gave up 8 bases, with 12 bases separating them. CDR3 residues: CSVERKQGEAFF. CDR3 coding DNA: TGCAGCGTTGAAAGGAAGCAGGGGGAAGCTTTCTTT.

The chain has TRBV5-6 and TRBJ2-7, with a tentative D call TRBD2 (5 bases). Per the germline V gene, CDR1 is SGHDT and CDR2 is YYEEEE. V gave up 0 bases and J gave up 7 bases, with 11 bases separating them. CDR3 length equals 13 residues. The CDR3 sequence is CASSLEARGEQYF. CDR3 nucleotides: TGTGCCAGCAGCTTGGAAGCCCGCGGGGAGCAGTACTTC.

For this clone: The junction and the germline gene differ at one end; a read error may be behind it. CDR3 sequence (DNA): TGTGCCAGCTCACCCTTAGCGGGGACTTACTACAAGCAGTACTTC. Amino acids: CASSPLAGTYYKQYF. This chain links TRBV18 with TRBJ2-7; 8 bases are shared with TRBD2. CDR3 length: 15 residues. Germline CDR1 reads KGHSH; CDR2 reads LQKENI. The whole variable domain, filled in from reference TRBV18 and TRBJ2-7, reads NAGVMQNPRHLVRRRGQEARLRCSPMKGHSHVYWYRQLPEEGLKFMVYLQKENIIDESGMPKERFSAEFPKEGPSILRIQQVVRGDSAAYFCASSPLAGTYYKQYFGPGTRLTVT.

CDR3 sequence reads: CASQTRGGRSYNSPLHF. Here the CDR3 DNA reads TGTGCCAGCCAGACGCGGGGGGGGAGGTCCTATAATTCACCCCTCCACTTT. The chain carries TRBV2 and TRBJ1-6; the D gene is possibly TRBD1 (5 bases). The V end was cut by 8 bases, the J end by 1 base, with 18 bases between. Germline values: CDR1 SNHLY, CDR2 FYNNEI. This CDR3 is 17 amino acids long.

The rearrangement links TRBV5-1 to TRBJ2-3; possible D gene TRBD2, 6 bases. Per germline, CDR1 SGHRS and CDR2 YFSETQ. V was clipped by 4 bases and J by 1 base, with 16 bases between them. This CDR3 is 16 amino acids long. CDR3 bases: TGCGCCAGCAGCGACCTCAGCGGGTTCGGCACAGATACGCAGTATTTT. Residues: CASSDLSGFGTDTQYF.

This clone occurred once. The V gene is TRBV28, the J gene TRBJ1-1; a weak D match, TRBD1 (6 bases). The V and J ends lost 3 bases and 0 bases respectively, with 8 bases between them. CDR1 and CDR2 (germline): MDHEN, SYDVKM. The CDR3 extends over 14 amino acids. CDR3 loop: CASSLQGMNTEAFF. The DNA of the CDR3 is TGTGCCAGCAGTTTGCAGGGGATGAACACTGAAGCTTTCTTT.

The CDR3 sequence: CASSFGKATEAFF. The DNA of the CDR3 is TGTGCCAGCAGCTTCGGGAAGGCCACTGAAGCTTTCTTT. This chain connects TRBV7-9 to TRBJ1-1; D remains ambiguous. Germline assignment: CDR1 SEHNR and CDR2 FQNEAQ (reference sequence). The germline V and J ends were trimmed by 3 bases and 4 bases, with 9 bases remaining between them. This CDR3 has 13 residues.

This chain connects TRBV30 to TRBJ1-3; D gene unclear. The germline V and J ends were trimmed by 2 bases and 0 bases, with 5 bases remaining between them. The CDR3 totals 13 residues. Germline V gene sequence: CDR1 GTSNPN, CDR2 SVGIG (reference sequence). In nucleotides, the CDR3 is TGTGCCTGGAGTCGGTCCTCTGGAAACACCATATATTTT. This codes for CAWSRSSGNTIYF.

This clone has only a few counts. V usage is TRBV5-1 and J usage is TRBJ2-7; D remains ambiguous. Trimming cost V 4 bases and J 1 base, with 12 bases left between them. This CDR3 contains 14 residues. CDR1 is SGHRS, CDR2 YFSETQ, per germline. DNA for the CDR3: TGCGCCAGCAGCCCGACTCGAGCTTCCTACGAGCAGTACTTC. Amino acid sequence: CASSPTRASYEQYF.

This chain links TRBV5-6 with TRBJ2-1; D uncertain. The ends were cut back, 0 bases at V and 3 bases at J, with 7 bases in the middle. CDR1 is SGHDT, CDR2 YYEEEE, per germline. This CDR3 contains 14 residues. The CDR3 DNA sequence: TGTGCCAGCAGCTTGGTGGGCAGCTACAATGAGCAGTTCTTC. Translated: CASSLVGSYNEQFF.